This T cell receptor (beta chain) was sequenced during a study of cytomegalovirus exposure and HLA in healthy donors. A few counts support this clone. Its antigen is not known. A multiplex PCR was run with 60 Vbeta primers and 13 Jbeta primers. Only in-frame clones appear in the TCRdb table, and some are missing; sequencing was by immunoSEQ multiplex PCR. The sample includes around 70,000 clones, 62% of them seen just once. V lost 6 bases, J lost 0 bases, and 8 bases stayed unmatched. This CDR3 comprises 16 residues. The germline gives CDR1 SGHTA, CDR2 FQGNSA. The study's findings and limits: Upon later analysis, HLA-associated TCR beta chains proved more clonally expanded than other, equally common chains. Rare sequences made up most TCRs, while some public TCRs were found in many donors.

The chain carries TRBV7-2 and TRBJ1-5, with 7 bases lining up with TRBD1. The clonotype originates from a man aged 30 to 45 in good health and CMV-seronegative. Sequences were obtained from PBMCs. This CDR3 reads CASRSGGVHSNQPQHF. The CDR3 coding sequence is TGTGCCAGCAGGTCAGGGGGAGTACATAGCAATCAGCCCCAGCATTTT.